This TCR beta chain was identified during a study of Graves' ophthalmopathy and Graves' hyperthyroidism. The sequenced template was RNA, covering the TCR beta CDR3 region. The library came from an HTBI-primed first-round RT-PCR and a second-round multiplex PCR. TCRdb processed the multiplex PCR reads anew with MiXCR; each CDR3 protein has one entry. The sample lists over 650,000 distinct CDR3 sequences; about two fifths were seen once. Germline CDR1 reads SGHTA; CDR2 reads FQGTGA. The CDR3 length is 16 residues. V dropped 5 bases and J dropped 7; count of bases not matched to a gene: 14. Study-wide findings and caveats: Both an approximately 71% sensitivity and a roughly 72% specificity characterized the model's predictions of ophthalmopathy progression. Using 13 signatures, a model distinguished ophthalmopathy from stable hyperthyroidism, reaching roughly 90% sensitivity and roughly 80% specificity.

This clonotype has a count of ten or more. The antigen remains undetermined. Each diagnosis was determined on the basis of clinical symptoms, serum thyroxine, TRAb, thyroid ultrasound and orbital computed tomography. The sample consisted of peripheral blood. This chain joins TRBV7-3 and TRBJ2-7, with TRBD1 matching over 10 bases. The receptor comes from an adult man with Graves' ophthalmopathy. Here the CDR3 DNA reads TGTGCCAGCAGCCCGCGAGGAGGACAGGGGGATCCGGAGCAGTACTTC. Protein product: CASSPRGGQGDPEQYF.